The sequence of this T cell receptor (beta chain) was determined in a study of T-cell memory formation after mild COVID-19. Study summary: TCR clusters were mostly donor specific. Points from the study as a whole: Confirmation was lacking for SARS-CoV-2 specificity of second-wave clones that peaked on day 37. Cross-reactive memory apparently joined, as some responding clones appeared in pre-infection memory.

The V and J ends lost 4 bases and 6 bases, in that order; junction bases with no gene match: 11. Per germline, CDR1 SNHLY and CDR2 FYNNEI. This CDR3 is 15 amino acids long. Researchers used 5'RACE with constant-segment primers to make TCR alpha and TCR beta cDNA libraries that carry sample barcodes and UMIs. One entry per CDR3 protein results from TCRdb running MiXCR on the 5' RACE reads. The repertoire holds some 130,000 distinct CDR3 sequences, with approximately 6.2% as singletons. This clonotype has just a few counts. The antigen remains unidentified. The sample was PBMCs or a T cell subset sorted from them (not recorded which). The chain employs TRBV2 and TRBJ1-2; 7 nucleotides line up with TRBD1. This sequence was found in an adult woman who had mild COVID-19 (a few samples of this study predate the infection). Cell type and time point are not known. The CDR3 region has the DNA TGTGCCAGCAGTGGGGGGAGACAGGGCAGGAATGGCTACACCTTC. Amino acids: CASSGGRQGRNGYTF.